Each of the 14 T cell receptor beta chains below was sequenced from the same sample in a study of sequential checkpoint blockade in melanoma. Treatment noted: randomized to nivolumab then ipilimumab (arm A) or the reverse (arm B). Only in-frame clones appear in the TCRdb table, and some are missing; sequencing was by immunoSEQ multiplex PCR. The sample records approximately 5,300 clones, roughly 28% being singletons. Sequences were derived from tumor tissue (inferred from file names), sampled from a patient given nivolumab and ipilimumab in sequence. Every receptor here comes from a human donor with melanoma.

The chain links TRBV6-8 to TRBJ1-5, with D possibly being TRBD1 (6 bases). V was trimmed by 5 bases and J by 8 bases, leaving 22 bases between them. The CDR3 runs 16 residues. The V gene's germline CDR1 is MNHGY and CDR2 SAAAGT. CDR3 loop: CASSEMLGGGREPQHF. In DNA, the CDR3 is TGTGCCAGCAGTGAGATGTTGGGGGGGGGCCGTGAGCCCCAGCATTTT.

V usage is TRBV5-1 and J usage is TRBJ2-3; 13 bases align to TRBD2. The CDR3 contains 17 residues. CDR1 and CDR2 (germline): SGHRS, YFSETQ. Trimming removed 0 bases from V and 4 bases from J; junction bases left unmatched: 5. For the CDR3, the DNA is TGCGCCAGCAGCTTGGCCTTAACTAGCGGGGGGGCAGATACGCAGTATTTT. It encodes CASSLALTSGGADTQYF.

V is TRBV14 and J is TRBJ1-1; maybe TRBD1 (5 bases). CDR1 is SGHDN, CDR2 FVKESK, per germline. Deletions cut 4 bases from V and 0 bases from J, with 12 bases between. There are 15 residues in the CDR3. For the CDR3, the DNA is TGTGCCAGCAGCCCGCTGGGGGGTATGAACACTGAAGCTTTCTTT. The encoded protein is CASSPLGGMNTEAFF. Filled out from reference TRBV14 and TRBJ1-1, the complete variable domain reads EAGVTQFPSHSVIEKGQTVTLRCDPISGHDNLYWYRRVMGKEIKFLLHFVKESKQDESGMPNNRFLAERTGGTYSTLKVQPAELEDSGVYFCASSPLGGMNTEAFFGQGTRLTVV.

Sample share makes this clone medium-sized. The chain is built from TRBV6-8 and TRBJ2-2; possible D gene TRBD1, 6 bases. The CDR3 has 15 amino acids. V was pared by 7 bases and J by 7 bases, with 19 bases between. Per the germline V gene, CDR1 is MNHGY and CDR2 is SAAAGT. CDR3 sequence reads: CASNNKQGIGGELFF. The CDR3 DNA is TGTGCCAGCAACAACAAACAGGGAATCGGCGGGGAGCTGTTTTTT.

The CDR3 bases are TGTGCCAGCAGCTTAGAGGGCGGGGCTGGGGCCAACGTCCTGACTTTC. Translation: CASSLEGGAGANVLTF. V and J are TRBV11-3 and TRBJ2-6, with D perhaps TRBD2 (6 bases). The V gene's germline CDR1 is SGHNT and CDR2 YENEEA. The CDR3 totals 16 residues. V was clipped by 0 bases and J by 2 bases, with 8 bases between them.

For the CDR3, the DNA is TGTGCCAGCAGCTTTATGGGCCCTGGGACAGATACGCAGTATTTT. It yields the protein CASSFMGPGTDTQYF. The rearrangement links TRBV7-5 to TRBJ2-3; TRBD1, the D gene given by the table, was not confirmed from the DNA. TRBV7-5 is flagged as a pseudogene. This CDR3 contains 15 residues.

The V call is TRBV23-1, the J call TRBJ2-2; D remains unclear. TRBV23-1 is reported as an ORF; its role is uncertain. The CDR3 length is 13 residues. V gave up 6 bases and J gave up 4 bases, with 9 bases separating them. CDR3 residues: CASSLVPTGELFF. CDR3 sequence (DNA): TGCGCCAGCAGCTTAGTCCCCACCGGGGAGCTGTTTTTT.

This clone was seen a few times. V gene TRBV6-8 combines with J gene TRBJ2-3, with no clear D. The V gene lost 2 bases and the J gene lost 1 base, with 10 bases spanning the gap. The CDR3 is 15 residues long. Germline V gene sequence: CDR1 MNHGY, CDR2 SAAAGT. CDR3 sequence (DNA): TGTGCCAGCAGTTACACGGGCGAGGGCACAGATACGCAGTATTTT. This codes for CASSYTGEGTDTQYF.

In its sample, this clone was seen a few times. J is TRBJ1-1 and V is TRBV6-8, with 11 bases aligning to TRBD1. Losses at the gene ends were 5 bases for V and 0 bases for J; bases not matched to a gene: 11. CDR3 length equals 18 residues. From germline, CDR1 is MNHGY and CDR2 SAAAGT. The DNA of the CDR3 is TGTGCCAGCAGTGCAGTACATTGGGACAGGGGGATGAACACTGAAGCTTTCTTT. Its protein is CASSAVHWDRGMNTEAFF.

The chain has TRBV6-8 and TRBJ2-3; D gene uncertain. Trimming removed 6 bases at V and 0 bases at J, with 13 bases between. The germline CDR1 and CDR2 sequences are MNHGY and SAAAGT. The CDR3 runs to 15 residues. Written as DNA, the CDR3 is TGTGCCAGCAGCAACGCCGACACAAGCACAGATACGCAGTATTTT. Translating it yields CASSNADTSTDTQYF.

CDR3 amino acids: CASSLIAGTYTGELFF. In DNA, the CDR3 is TGTGCCAGCAGCTTAATAGCGGGGACCTACACCGGGGAGCTGTTTTTT. This chain links TRBV11-3 with TRBJ2-2; 8 bases fit TRBD2. The V and J ends lost 2 bases and 3 bases, in that order; junction bases with no gene match: 5. This CDR3 has 16 amino acids. In germline, CDR1 is SGHNT, CDR2 YENEEA.

This clone came up a few times. CDR3 sequence (DNA): TGTGCCAGCAGCCGCTACGTCGGGGTTAAGCAAGACGAGCAGTACTTC. Protein sequence: CASSRYVGVKQDEQYF. This chain uses TRBV27 with TRBJ2-7; a weak D match, TRBD2 (5 bases). Deletions cut 6 bases from V and 5 bases from J, with 23 bases between. CDR1 is MNHEY and CDR2 is SMNVEV in the germline V gene (reference sequence). The CDR3 length is 16 residues.

The rearrangement links TRBV5-1 to TRBJ1-5, with TRBD1 identical over 10 bases. The germline V gene has CDR1 SGHRS and CDR2 YFSETQ. V trimming: 4 bases; J trimming: 2 bases; junction bases outside the gene matches: 3. The CDR3 spans 15 residues. CDR3 sequence: CASSDGTGGNQPQHF. CDR3 bases: TGCGCCAGCAGCGACGGGACAGGGGGCAATCAGCCCCAGCATTTT.

The rearrangement uses TRBV7-6 and TRBJ2-7; TRBD2 agrees at 11 bases. This CDR3 spans 18 amino acids. Trimming removed 3 bases from V and 2 bases from J; junction bases left unmatched: 12. Germline V lookup: CDR1 SGHVS, CDR2 FNYEAQ. The CDR3 is CASSFTHSSGGSTYEQYF. Written as DNA, the CDR3 is TGTGCCAGCAGCTTTACCCACTCTAGCGGGGGGTCTACCTACGAGCAGTACTTC. Full variable domain (outside the CDR3, taken from reference TRBV7-6 and TRBJ2-7): GAGVSQSPRYKVTKRGQDVALRCDPISGHVSLYWYRQALGQGPEFLTYFNYEAQQDKSGLPNDRFSAERPEGSISTLTIQRTEQRDSAMYRCASSFTHSSGGSTYEQYFGPGTRLTVT.